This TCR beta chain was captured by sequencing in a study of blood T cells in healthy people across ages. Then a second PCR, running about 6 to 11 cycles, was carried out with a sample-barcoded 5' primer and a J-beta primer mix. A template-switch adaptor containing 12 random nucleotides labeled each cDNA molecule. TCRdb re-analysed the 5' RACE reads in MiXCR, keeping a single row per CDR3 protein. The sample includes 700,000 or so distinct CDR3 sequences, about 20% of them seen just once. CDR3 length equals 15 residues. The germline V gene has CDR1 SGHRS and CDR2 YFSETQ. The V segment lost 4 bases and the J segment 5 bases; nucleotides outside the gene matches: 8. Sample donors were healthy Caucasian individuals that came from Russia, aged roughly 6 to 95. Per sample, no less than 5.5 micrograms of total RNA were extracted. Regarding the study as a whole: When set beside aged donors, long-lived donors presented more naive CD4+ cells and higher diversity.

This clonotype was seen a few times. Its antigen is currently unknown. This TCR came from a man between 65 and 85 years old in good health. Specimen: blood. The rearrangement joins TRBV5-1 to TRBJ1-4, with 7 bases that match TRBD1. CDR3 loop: CASSNIGTDNEKLFF. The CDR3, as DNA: TGCGCCAGCAGCAACATCGGGACAGACAATGAAAAACTGTTTTTT.